The 21 T cell receptor beta chains below were found in one sample sequenced in a study of blood T cell repertoires in COVID-19. Generated by immunoSEQ multiplex PCR, the TCRdb table keeps only in-frame clones and is missing some. The sample carries about 100,000 clones, 80% recorded once. Sequenced input: peripheral blood. These receptors all stem from a woman in her 70s with acute or convalescent COVID-19.

The chain combines TRBV19 with TRBJ2-2; unclear D gene. Trimming left V 1 base short and J 5 bases short, with 14 bases between. The CDR3 has 16 amino acids. The germline gives CDR1 LNHDA, CDR2 SQIVND (reference sequence). CDR3: CASSIGYQVQTGELFF. CDR3 DNA: TGTGCCAGTAGTATAGGATACCAGGTTCAGACCGGGGAGCTGTTTTTT.

This rearrangement joins TRBV5-1 to TRBJ2-3; 7 positions agree with TRBD1. This CDR3 has 14 amino acids. V trimming: 0 bases; J trimming: 4 bases; junction bases outside the gene matches: 2. The germline V gene encodes CDR1 SGHRS and CDR2 YFSETQ. The CDR3 nucleotides are TGCGCCAGCAGCTTGGGGGACAGCTCAGATACGCAGTATTTT. Its protein product is CASSLGDSSDTQYF.

The table lists this clone with a count of one. This may arise from a read error, as a much more abundant clone is one base away. The CDR3 region has the DNA TGTGCCAGCAGTTCGGACAGAGACACTGAAGCTTTCTTT. It specifies CASSSDRDTEAFF. The chain links TRBV12-3 or TRBV12-4 to TRBJ1-1; weak D call: TRBD1 (6 bases). The CDR3 has 13 amino acids. The V end lost 4 bases, the J end lost 3 bases, and 9 bases lay between the germline ends.

This clone was seen a few times. J is TRBJ2-7 and V is TRBV5-1; 7 bases fit TRBD1. Looked up from germline, CDR1 is SGHRS and CDR2 is YFSETQ. The CDR3 is 17 residues long. J was trimmed by 0 bases and V by 4 bases; bases with no gene match: 13. The CDR3, as DNA: TGCGCCAGCAGCCGAGACCCGACAGGGTCCAGCTCCTACGAGCAGTACTTC. Its translation: CASSRDPTGSSSYEQYF.

This chain uses TRBV12-5 with TRBJ1-1; a weak D match, TRBD1 (5 bases). CDR1 and CDR2 from the germline V gene are LGHNT and FRNRAP. This CDR3 region has 14 residues. V was pared by 1 base and J by 1 base, with 7 bases between. CDR3 region: CASGLGGTNTEAFF. In DNA form, the CDR3 reads TGTGCTAGTGGTTTGGGCGGGACGAACACTGAAGCTTTCTTT.

The chain employs TRBV19 and TRBJ2-2; TRBD1 aligns across 7 bases. V lost 4 bases, J lost 5 bases, and 7 bases stayed unmatched. The germline V gene encodes CDR1 LNHDA and CDR2 SQIVND (reference sequence). This CDR3 is 15 amino acids long. The CDR3 sequence is CASSNSRGWTGELFF. The CDR3 DNA is TGTGCCAGTAGTAATTCCAGGGGGTGGACCGGGGAGCTGTTTTTT. Complete variable domain (other parts from reference TRBV19 and TRBJ2-2): DGGITQSPKYLFRKEGQNVTLSCEQNLNHDAMYWYRQDPGQGLRLIYYSQIVNDFQKGDIAEGYSVSREKKESFPLTVTSAQKNPTAFYLCASSNSRGWTGELFFGEGSRLTVL.

This clone was picked up a small number of times. The chain couples TRBV25-1 to TRBJ1-2, with D uncertain. The CDR3 totals 14 residues. The V gene lost 4 bases and the J gene lost 7 bases, with 16 bases spanning the gap. The germline V gene has CDR1 MGHDK and CDR2 SYGVNS. The CDR3 is CASSALSLISGYTF. The CDR3 nucleotides are TGTGCCAGCAGTGCACTCTCCCTAATTTCTGGCTACACCTTC.

The chain recombines TRBV5-6 with TRBJ1-2, with 7 bases identical to TRBD1. The CDR3 is 14 residues long. With 5 bases clipped from V and 2 bases from J, the junction kept 6 bases outside the gene matches. Germline V gives CDR1 SGHDT, CDR2 YYEEEE. CDR3 residues: CASSFLDRNYGYTF. CDR3 nucleotide sequence: TGTGCCAGCAGTTTTCTGGACAGGAACTATGGCTACACCTTC.

The chain employs TRBV7-2 and TRBJ1-4; D is ambiguous. The CDR3 has 14 residues. V lost 3 bases and J lost 7, with 12 bases in between. Per germline, CDR1 SGHTA and CDR2 FQGNSA. The CDR3 DNA follows: TGTGCCAGCAGCTTCGGGATAGGAGGTGAAAAACTGTTTTTT. Encoded protein: CASSFGIGGEKLFF.

This chain links TRBV7-8 with TRBJ2-1, with D unresolved. Germline V lookup: CDR1 SGHVS, CDR2 FQNEAQ. The V and J ends lost 4 bases and 3 bases respectively, with 16 bases between them. This CDR3 spans 16 amino acids. CDR3 loop: CASSSPNPRNYNEQFF. The CDR3, as DNA: TGTGCCAGCAGCTCCCCAAACCCCAGGAACTACAATGAGCAGTTCTTC.

This clone was detected only once. This sequence joins TRBV7-9 and TRBJ1-2; 7 bases fit TRBD1. V lost 4 bases to trimming and J lost 8 bases; unmatched junction nucleotides: 7. Germline CDR1 SEHNR, CDR2 FQNEAQ (reference sequence). The CDR3 runs to 13 residues. CDR3 sequence reads: CASSSRQGGGYTF. The CDR3 DNA follows: TGTGCCAGCAGCTCAAGACAGGGCGGCGGCTACACCTTC.

The genes are TRBV6-1 and TRBJ2-7, with TRBD2 as a possible D gene (6 bases). Germline V gene data show CDR1 as MNHNS and CDR2 as SASEGT. The ends were cut back, 2 bases at V and 0 bases at J, with 11 bases in the middle. This CDR3 contains 15 residues. CDR3 in amino acids: CASSELVGSSYEQYF. In DNA, the CDR3 is TGTGCCAGCAGTGAACTGGTCGGGAGCTCCTACGAGCAGTACTTC.

This clone has just one count. This chain uses TRBV2 with TRBJ1-5; tentatively, D is TRBD1 (6 bases). Germline CDR1 reads SNHLY; CDR2 reads FYNNEI. V gave up 6 bases and J gave up 3 bases, with 15 bases separating them. The CDR3 spans 15 residues. The CDR3 reads CASSQGSVLNQPQHF. The CDR3 DNA is TGTGCCAGCAGCCAGGGGTCCGTCCTCAATCAGCCCCAGCATTTT.

In its sample, this clone was seen once. The V and J genes are TRBV19 and TRBJ2-6, with TRBD1 identical over 7 bases. Germline V gene lookup returns CDR1 LNHDA and CDR2 SQIVND (reference sequence). The CDR3 is 17 amino acids. V trimming: 4 bases; J trimming: 0 bases; junction bases outside the gene matches: 6. The DNA of the CDR3 is TGTGCCAGTAGTAGGGACAGCGCTATCTCTGGGGCCAACGTCCTGACTTTC. This codes for CASSRDSAISGANVLTF.

The rearrangement uses TRBV5-1 and TRBJ1-1; TRBD1 agrees at 7 bases. J gave up 4 bases and V 2 bases, and 2 bases lay outside the gene matches. The CDR3 has 13 residues. Per the germline V gene, CDR1 is SGHRS and CDR2 is YFSETQ. The CDR3 loop reads CASSFQGGTEAFF. The CDR3 nucleotides read TGCGCCAGCAGCTTTCAGGGGGGCACTGAAGCTTTCTTT.

This clone was seen only a few times. The chain couples TRBV2 to TRBJ1-5; 9 nucleotides agree with TRBD1. This CDR3 has 15 residues. Germline loops: CDR1 SNHLY, CDR2 FYNNEI. The trim removed 5 bases at V and 4 bases at J, leaving 6 bases unmatched. CDR3 region: CASSPDRGRNQPQHF. Written as DNA, the CDR3 is TGTGCCAGCAGTCCGGACAGGGGACGAAATCAGCCCCAGCATTTT.

This chain joins TRBV13 and TRBJ2-1; maybe TRBD2 (5 bases). The CDR3 totals 12 residues. V was shortened by 5 bases and J by 7 bases, with 9 bases between the two germline ends. Germline loops: CDR1 PRHDT, CDR2 FYEKMQ (reference sequence). CDR3 in amino acids: CASSLGVNEQFF. CDR3 in DNA: TGTGCCAGCAGCCTCGGGGTAAATGAGCAGTTCTTC.

A few counts support this clone. This sequence joins TRBV19 and TRBJ2-3; D is ambiguous. Germline loops: CDR1 LNHDA, CDR2 SQIVND (reference sequence). CDR3 length: 14 residues. The V gene lost 1 base and the J gene lost 0 bases, with 5 bases spanning the gap. CDR3 in amino acids: CASSIGRSTDTQYF. For the CDR3, the DNA is TGTGCCAGTAGTATAGGTCGGAGCACAGATACGCAGTATTTT.

A few counts support this clone. The rearrangement joins TRBV2 to TRBJ2-7; no clear D. The germline gives CDR1 SNHLY, CDR2 FYNNEI. Trimming took 10 bases from V and 2 from J, leaving 18 bases between them. There are 14 residues in the CDR3. CDR3 loop: CAIVYQAETYEQYF. The CDR3 DNA follows: TGTGCCATCGTTTATCAGGCCGAAACCTACGAGCAGTACTTC.

The chain recombines TRBV5-1 with TRBJ2-1, with 8 bases lining up with TRBD2. V lost 0 bases to trimming and J lost 5 bases; unmatched junction nucleotides: 4. CDR1 and CDR2 (germline): SGHRS, YFSETQ. The CDR3 consists of 15 residues. The CDR3 DNA is TGCGCCAGCAGCTTGGTCGGGGGGGCAAACAATGAGCAGTTCTTC. As protein: CASSLVGGANNEQFF.

The V gene is TRBV19, the J gene TRBJ2-1; 10 nucleotides align to TRBD1. The CDR3 is 13 residues long. CDR1 is LNHDA, CDR2 SQIVND, per germline (reference sequence). J lost 14 bases, V lost 6 bases, and 10 bases had no gene match. In nucleotides, the CDR3 is TGTGCCAGTAGCGGACAGGGGGTCGGTAGTAAGTTCTTC. Its protein is CASSGQGVGSKFF.